This T cell receptor beta chain was documented in a study of T cell changes during pregnancy in multiple sclerosis. Sequencing used immunoSEQ multiplex PCR; TCRdb keeps in-frame clones, though not all of them. The sample holds more than 30,000 clones, 80% to 90% seen once. This clone was observed a single time. Looked up from germline, CDR1 is LGHNA and CDR2 is YSLEER. The germline V and J ends were trimmed by 1 base and 5 bases, with 17 bases remaining between them. The CDR3 extends over 17 amino acids. Source: CD8+ T cells from peripheral blood mononuclear cells, taken in the first trimester of pregnancy. The sequence came from a female donor with multiple sclerosis, enrolled in a pregnancy study. The rearrangement joins TRBV4-3 to TRBJ2-2, with D maybe TRBD2 (7 bases). The CDR3 protein is CASSQAGGGYLTGELFF. In DNA form, the CDR3 reads TGCGCCAGCAGCCAAGCGGGCGGGGGCTACCTTACCGGGGAGCTGTTTTTT.